This T cell receptor (beta chain) was documented in a study of CXCR3-negative and CXCR3-positive naive CD8 T cells. Study-wide results and caveats: Sequencing showed both naive subsets with comparably high diversity, and memory CD8+ cells much lower.

Germline CDR1 and CDR2: SQVTM and ANQGSEA. The CDR3 runs 20 residues. A few hundred thousand cells per CD8+ T cell subset were flow-sorted in triplicate. cDNA libraries for TRB were generated by 5' RACE incorporating UMI labels. Following a re-call of the 5' RACE reads, TCRdb has one entry per CDR3 protein and lacks DNA. Recorded for this sample: 20,000 to 30,000 distinct CDR3 sequences. In regard to this clonotype: Antigen specificity is unknown.

This chain links TRBV29-1 with TRBJ2-5; the D call of TRBD2 rests on TCRdb alone, since no DNA is present to check it. The source material was naive CXCR3- CD8+ T cells from blood. The sample's subset: CD45RO-CCR7+CD27+CD95- naive CD8+ T cells lacking CXCR3 (TNR3-). This clonotype was obtained from a human donor in good health. Some clones in this sample may be carry-over from other donors' samples. The CDR3 is CSVETGKRFSGGAVAETQYF. Combining the CDR3 with reference TRBV29-1 and TRBJ2-5 gives the whole variable domain SAVISQKPSRDICQRGTSLTIQCQVDSQVTMMFWYRQQPGQSLTLIATANQGSEATYESGFVIDKFPISRPNLTFSTLTVSNMSPEDSSIYLCSVETGKRFSGGAVAETQYFGPGTRLLVL.